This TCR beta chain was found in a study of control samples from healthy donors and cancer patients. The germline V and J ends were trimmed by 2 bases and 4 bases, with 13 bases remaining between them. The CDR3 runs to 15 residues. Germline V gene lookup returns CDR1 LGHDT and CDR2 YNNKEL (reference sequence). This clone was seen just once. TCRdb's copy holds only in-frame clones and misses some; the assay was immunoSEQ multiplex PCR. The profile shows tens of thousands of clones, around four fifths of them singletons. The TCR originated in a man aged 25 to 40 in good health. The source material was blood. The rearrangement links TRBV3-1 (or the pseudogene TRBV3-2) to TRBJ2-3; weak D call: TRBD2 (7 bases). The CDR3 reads CASSQRWGGADTQYF. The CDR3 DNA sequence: TGTGCCAGCAGCCAAAGGTGGGGGGGCGCAGATACGCAGTATTTT.